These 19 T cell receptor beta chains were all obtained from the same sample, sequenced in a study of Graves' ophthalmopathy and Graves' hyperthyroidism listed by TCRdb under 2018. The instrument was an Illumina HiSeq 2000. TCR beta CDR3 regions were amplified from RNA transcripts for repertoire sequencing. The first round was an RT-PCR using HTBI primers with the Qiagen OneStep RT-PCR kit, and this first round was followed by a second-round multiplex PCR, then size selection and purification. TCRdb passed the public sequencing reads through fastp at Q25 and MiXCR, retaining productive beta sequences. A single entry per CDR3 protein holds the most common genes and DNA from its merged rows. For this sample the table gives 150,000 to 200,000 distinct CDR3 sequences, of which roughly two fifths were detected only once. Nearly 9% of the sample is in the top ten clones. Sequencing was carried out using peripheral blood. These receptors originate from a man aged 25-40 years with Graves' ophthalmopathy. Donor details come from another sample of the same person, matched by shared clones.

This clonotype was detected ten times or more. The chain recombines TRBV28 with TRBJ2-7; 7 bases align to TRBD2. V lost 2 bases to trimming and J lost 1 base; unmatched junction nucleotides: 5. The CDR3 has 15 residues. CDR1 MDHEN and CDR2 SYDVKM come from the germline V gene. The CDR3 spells CASSLSLAESYEQYF. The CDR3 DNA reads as TGTGCCAGCAGTTTAAGCCTAGCGGAATCCTACGAGCAGTACTTC. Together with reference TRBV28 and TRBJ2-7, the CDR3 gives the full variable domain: DVKVTQSSRYLVKRTGEKVFLECVQDMDHENMFWYRQDPGLGLRLIYFSYDVKMKEKGDIPEGYSVSREKKERFSLILESASTNQTSMYLCASSLSLAESYEQYFGPGTRLTVT.

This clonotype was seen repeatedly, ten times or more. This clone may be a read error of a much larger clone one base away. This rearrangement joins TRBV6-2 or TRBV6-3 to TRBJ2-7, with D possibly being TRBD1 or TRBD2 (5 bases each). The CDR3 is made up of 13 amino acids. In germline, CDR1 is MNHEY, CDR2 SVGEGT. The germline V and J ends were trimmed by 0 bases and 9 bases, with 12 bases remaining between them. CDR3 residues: CASSYSGTRGQYF. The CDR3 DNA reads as TGTGCCAGCAGTTACTCAGGGACCCGCGGGCAGTACTTC.

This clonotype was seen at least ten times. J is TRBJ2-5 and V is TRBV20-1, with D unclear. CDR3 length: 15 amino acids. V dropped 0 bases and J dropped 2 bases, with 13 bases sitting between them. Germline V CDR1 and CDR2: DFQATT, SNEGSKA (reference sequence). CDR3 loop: CSARDRVTGQETQYF. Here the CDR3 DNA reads TGCAGTGCTAGAGATCGGGTGACCGGACAAGAGACCCAGTACTTC.

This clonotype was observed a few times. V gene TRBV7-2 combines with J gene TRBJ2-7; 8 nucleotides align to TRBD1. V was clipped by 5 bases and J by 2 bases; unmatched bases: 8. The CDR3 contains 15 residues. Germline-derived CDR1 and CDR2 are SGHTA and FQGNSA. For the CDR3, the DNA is TGTGCCAGCAGCCTAGGACAGGGTAGGACCTACGAGCAGTACTTC. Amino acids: CASSLGQGRTYEQYF.

The CDR3 sequence: CASSFSGTGFHEQYF. CDR3 in DNA: TGTGCCAGCAGCTTCTCCGGGACAGGGTTCCACGAGCAGTACTTC. The chain links TRBV7-3 to TRBJ2-7; 9 positions agree with TRBD1. Trimming at V came to 3 bases and at J to 5 bases, leaving 8 bases not matched to a gene. The CDR3 consists of 15 residues. Germline CDR1 SGHTA, CDR2 FQGTGA.

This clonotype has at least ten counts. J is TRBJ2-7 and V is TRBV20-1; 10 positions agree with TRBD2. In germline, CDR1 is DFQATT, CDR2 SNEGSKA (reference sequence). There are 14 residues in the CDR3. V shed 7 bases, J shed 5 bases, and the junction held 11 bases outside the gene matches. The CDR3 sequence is CSGADSGRIHEQYF. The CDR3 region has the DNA TGCAGTGGCGCCGATAGCGGGAGGATCCACGAGCAGTACTTC.

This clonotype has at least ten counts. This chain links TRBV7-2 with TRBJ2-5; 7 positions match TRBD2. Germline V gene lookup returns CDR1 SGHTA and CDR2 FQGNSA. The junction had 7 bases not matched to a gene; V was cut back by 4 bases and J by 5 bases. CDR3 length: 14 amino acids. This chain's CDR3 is CASSYRSGRETQYF. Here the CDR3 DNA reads TGTGCCAGCAGCTATCGTAGCGGGCGGGAGACCCAGTACTTC.

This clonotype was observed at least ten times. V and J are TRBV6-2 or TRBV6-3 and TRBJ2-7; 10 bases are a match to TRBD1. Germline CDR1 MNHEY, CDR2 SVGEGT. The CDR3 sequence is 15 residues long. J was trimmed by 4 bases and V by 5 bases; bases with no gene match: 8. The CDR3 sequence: CASSLRRDRGYEQYF. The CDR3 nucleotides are TGTGCCAGCAGTCTCAGAAGGGACAGGGGATACGAGCAGTACTTC.

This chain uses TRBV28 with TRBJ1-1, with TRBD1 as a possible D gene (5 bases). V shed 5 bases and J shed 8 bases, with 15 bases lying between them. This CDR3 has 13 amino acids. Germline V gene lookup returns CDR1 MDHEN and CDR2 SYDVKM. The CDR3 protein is CASSPFGGKEAFF. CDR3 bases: TGTGCCAGCAGTCCCTTTGGGGGAAAAGAAGCTTTCTTT.

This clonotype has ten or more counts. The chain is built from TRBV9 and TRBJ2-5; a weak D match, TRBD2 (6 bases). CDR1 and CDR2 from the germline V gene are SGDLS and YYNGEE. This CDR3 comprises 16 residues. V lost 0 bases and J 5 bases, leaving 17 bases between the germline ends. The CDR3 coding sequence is TGTGCCAGCAGCGTAGGAGGGGCGGGGACCAGGGAGACCCAGTACTTC. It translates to CASSVGGAGTRETQYF.

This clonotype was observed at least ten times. CDR3 in amino acids: CAWSGSGQETQYF. The CDR3 nucleotides are TGTGCCTGGAGTGGTAGCGGCCAAGAGACCCAGTACTTC. The rearrangement joins TRBV30 to TRBJ2-5; maybe TRBD2 (6 bases). V gave up 1 base and J gave up 1 base, with 7 bases separating them. Germline V gene sequence: CDR1 GTSNPN, CDR2 SVGIG (reference sequence). This CDR3 spans 13 amino acids.

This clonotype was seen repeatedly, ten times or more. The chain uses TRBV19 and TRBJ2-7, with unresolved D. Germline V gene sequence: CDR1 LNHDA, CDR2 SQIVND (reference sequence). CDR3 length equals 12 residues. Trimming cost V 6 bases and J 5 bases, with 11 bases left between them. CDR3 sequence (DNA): TGTGCCAGTAGATCCCCCGGCGACGAGCAGTACTTC. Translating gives CASRSPGDEQYF.

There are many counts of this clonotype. The CDR3 sequence: CASSEMIYEQYF. The CDR3 DNA reads as TGTGCCAGCAGTGAGATGATCTACGAGCAGTACTTC. The chain recombines TRBV6-1 with TRBJ2-7; no definite D call. V was trimmed by 3 bases and J by 3 bases, leaving 6 bases between them. CDR3 length: 12 amino acids. CDR1 is MNHNS, CDR2 SASEGT, per germline.

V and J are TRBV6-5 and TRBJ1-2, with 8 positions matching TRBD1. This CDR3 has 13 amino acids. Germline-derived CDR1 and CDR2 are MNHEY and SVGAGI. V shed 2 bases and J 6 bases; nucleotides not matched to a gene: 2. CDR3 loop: CASSYAGGNGYTF. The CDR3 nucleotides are TGTGCCAGCAGTTACGCAGGGGGCAATGGCTACACCTTC.

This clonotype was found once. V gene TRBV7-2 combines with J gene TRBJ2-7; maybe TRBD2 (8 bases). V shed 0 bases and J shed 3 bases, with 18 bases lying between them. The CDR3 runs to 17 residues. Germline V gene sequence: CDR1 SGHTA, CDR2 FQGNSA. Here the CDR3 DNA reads TGTGCCAGCAGCTTAGCCTCGGGAGGGACAGTCCTCTACGAGCAGTACTTC. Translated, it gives CASSLASGGTVLYEQYF. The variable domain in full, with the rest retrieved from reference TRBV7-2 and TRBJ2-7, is GAGVSQSPSNKVTEKGKDVELRCDPISGHTALYWYRQSLGQGLEFLIYFQGNSAPDKSGLPSDRFSAERTGGSVSTLTIQRTQQEDSAVYLCASSLASGGTVLYEQYFGPGTRLTVT.

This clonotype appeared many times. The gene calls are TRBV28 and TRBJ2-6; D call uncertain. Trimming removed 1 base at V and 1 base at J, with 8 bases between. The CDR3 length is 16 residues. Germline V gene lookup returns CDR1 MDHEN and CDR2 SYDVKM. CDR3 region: CASSLLYASGANVLTF. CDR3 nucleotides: TGTGCCAGCAGTTTATTGTACGCTTCTGGGGCCAACGTCCTGACTTTC.

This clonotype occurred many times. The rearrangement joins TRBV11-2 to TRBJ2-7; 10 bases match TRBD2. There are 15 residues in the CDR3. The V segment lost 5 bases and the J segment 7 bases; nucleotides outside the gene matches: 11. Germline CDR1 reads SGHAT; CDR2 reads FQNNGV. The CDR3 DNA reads TGTGCCAGCAGCACCCGGACTAGCGGAGTGTGGGAGCAGTACTTC. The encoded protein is CASSTRTSGVWEQYF.

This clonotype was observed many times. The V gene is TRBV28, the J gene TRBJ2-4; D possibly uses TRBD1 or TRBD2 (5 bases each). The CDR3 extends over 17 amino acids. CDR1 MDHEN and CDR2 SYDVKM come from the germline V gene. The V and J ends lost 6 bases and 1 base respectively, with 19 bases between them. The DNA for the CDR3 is TGTGCCAGCAGCTCGGAGGTGGGGCCCGTGGCCAAAAACATTCAGTACTTC. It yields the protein CASSSEVGPVAKNIQYF.

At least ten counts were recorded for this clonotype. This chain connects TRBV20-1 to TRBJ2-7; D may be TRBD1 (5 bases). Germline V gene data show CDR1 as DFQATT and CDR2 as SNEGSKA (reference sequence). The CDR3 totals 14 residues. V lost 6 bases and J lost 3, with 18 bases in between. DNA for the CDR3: TGCAGTGCCATTACAACAGGCTTTAACTACGAGCAGTACTTC. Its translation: CSAITTGFNYEQYF.